The rows below give T cell receptor beta chains drawn from one sample of a study of cytomegalovirus exposure and HLA in healthy donors. Some clones are missing from TCRdb's copy, which holds only in-frame ones; the method was immunoSEQ multiplex PCR. The sample comprises about 180,000 clones, less than 85% of which are singletons, and approximately 15% rests with the top ten. The specimen was PBMCs. Receptors originate from a young man in good health and CMV-seropositive. Both conserved end residues are part of each CDR3. Fields, in order: J gene, V gene, D gene, clone size, CDR3 protein, CDR3 DNA. A D gene is named only where the DNA matches it firmly. The size field is filled for only some rows; it gives once, few, many or a size class.

>TRBJ2-1|TRBV5-5|TRBD1|few
CASSLTGGFYNEQFF
TGTGCCAGCAGCTTAACAGGGGGTTTCTACAATGAGCAGTTCTTC
>TRBJ1-4|TRBV4-1|TRBD1|-
CASSQVGQGAEKLFF
TGCGCCAGCAGCCAAGTCGGGCAGGGGGCGGAAAAACTGTTTTTT
>TRBJ1-2|TRBV7-9|-|once
CASSALQGYYGYTF
TGTGCCAGCAGCGCTCTACAGGGCTACTATGGCTACACCTTC
>TRBJ2-5|TRBV30|-|-
CAWSDGQTPKETQYF
TGTGCCTGGAGTGACGGACAGACCCCTAAAGAGACCCAGTACTTC
>TRBJ2-7|TRBV14|-|-
CASSQGLYEQYF
TGTGCCAGCAGCCAGGGACTGTACGAGCAGTACTTC
>TRBJ2-2|TRBV28|-|-
CASLRWGRNTGELFF
TGTGCCAGCCTACGGTGGGGCCGAAACACCGGGGAGCTGTTTTTT
>TRBJ2-7|TRBV6-1|TRBD1|-
CASSVRTGEGYEQYF
TGTGCCAGCAGTGTCCGGACAGGTGAAGGGTACGAGCAGTACTTC
>TRBJ2-7|TRBV7-9|TRBD1|once
CASSFQGEYEQYF
TGTGCCAGCAGCTTTCAGGGGGAGTACGAGCAGTACTTC
>TRBJ2-7|TRBV6-5|-|-
CASRLTGDSYEQYF
TGTGCCAGCAGGCTAACAGGGGACTCTTACGAGCAGTACTTC
>TRBJ2-7|TRBV28|TRBD1|once
CASSSTPGTGKHEQYF
TGTGCCAGCAGTTCCACACCCGGGACAGGGAAGCACGAGCAGTACTTC
>TRBJ2-2|TRBV5-1|-|-
CASMEDPGGELFF
TGCGCCAGCATGGAAGACCCGGGCGGGGAGCTGTTTTTT
>TRBJ2-7|TRBV6-1|-|-
CASRPARQPWGEQYF
TGTGCCAGCAGACCCGCGAGACAGCCGTGGGGCGAGCAGTACTTC
>TRBJ2-1|TRBV11-2|TRBD2|-
CASSPRLAGDSDNEQFF
TGTGCCAGCAGCCCGAGACTAGCGGGAGATTCAGACAATGAGCAGTTCTTC
>TRBJ1-6|TRBV27|TRBD1|-
CASSFRDRNSPLHF
TGTGCCAGCAGTTTCCGGGACAGAAATTCACCCCTCCACTTT
>TRBJ2-7|TRBV5-1|TRBD2|-
CASSWTSGNYEQYF
TGCGCCAGCAGCTGGACTAGCGGGAACTACGAGCAGTACTTC